Listed here are 4 T cell receptor beta chains from one sample, sequenced in a study of T cell responses to AZD1222 COVID-19 vaccine. Clones were read by immunoSEQ multiplex PCR, and TCRdb kept only the in-frame ones, dropping some. The sample consists of about 87,000 clones, around 89% of them appearing once. Source: peripheral blood, taken on day 0 of AZD1222 vaccination. Receptors were obtained from an adult in good health.

The chain is built from TRBV25-1 and TRBJ2-3, with D perhaps assigned TRBD1 or TRBD2 (5 bases each). This CDR3 has 14 residues. V lost 4 bases, J lost 0 bases, and 8 bases lay in between. Germline V lookup: CDR1 MGHDK, CDR2 SYGVNS. CDR3 nucleotides: TGTGCCAGCAGTGTGTGGGGGAGCACAGATACGCAGTATTTT. Protein: CASSVWGSTDTQYF.

J is TRBJ2-1 and V is TRBV7-9, with no clear D. Between the trimmed V and J ends, which lost 3 bases and 8 bases, there was a span of 8 bases. The CDR3 is made up of 12 amino acids. Germline V gene sequence: CDR1 SEHNR, CDR2 FQNEAQ (reference sequence). CDR3 loop: CASSFLFDEQFF. The CDR3 DNA reads as TGTGCCAGCAGCTTCCTATTTGATGAGCAGTTCTTC.

The chain joins TRBV5-1 to TRBJ1-2; D gene uncertain. Germline loops: CDR1 SGHRS, CDR2 YFSETQ. The V and J ends lost 5 bases and 4 bases respectively, with 15 bases between them. The CDR3 is made up of 14 amino acids. In DNA form, the CDR3 reads TGCGCCAGCAGTCCTTCCGACGGCATCTATGGCTACACCTTC. It codes for CASSPSDGIYGYTF.

This clone was detected once. The J gene is TRBJ1-5, the V gene TRBV9; D not resolved. CDR3 length: 15 residues. In germline, CDR1 is SGDLS, CDR2 YYNGEE. V lost 0 bases and J lost 4, with 11 bases in between. The CDR3 nucleotides are TGTGCCAGCAGCGTAGGATTGTCAGCTAATCAGCCCCAGCATTTT. It yields the protein CASSVGLSANQPQHF.